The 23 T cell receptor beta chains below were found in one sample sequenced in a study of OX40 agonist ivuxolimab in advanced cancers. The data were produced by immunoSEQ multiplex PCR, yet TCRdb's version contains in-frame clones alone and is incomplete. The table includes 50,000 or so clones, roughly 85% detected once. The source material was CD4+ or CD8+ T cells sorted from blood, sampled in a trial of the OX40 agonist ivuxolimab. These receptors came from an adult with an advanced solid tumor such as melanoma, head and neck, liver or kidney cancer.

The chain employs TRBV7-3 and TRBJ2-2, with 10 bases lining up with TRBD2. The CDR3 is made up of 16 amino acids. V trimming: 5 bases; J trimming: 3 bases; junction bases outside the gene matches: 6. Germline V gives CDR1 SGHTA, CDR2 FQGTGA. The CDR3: CASSHHLAGDTGELFF. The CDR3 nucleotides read TGTGCCAGCAGCCACCACCTAGCGGGGGACACCGGGGAGCTGTTTTTT.

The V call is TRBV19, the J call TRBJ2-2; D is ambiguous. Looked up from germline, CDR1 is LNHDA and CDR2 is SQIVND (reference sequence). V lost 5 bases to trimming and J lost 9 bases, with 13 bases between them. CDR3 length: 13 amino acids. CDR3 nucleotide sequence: TGTGCCAGTAGTCTCCAGGACCTGAGGGAGCTGTTTTTT. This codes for CASSLQDLRELFF. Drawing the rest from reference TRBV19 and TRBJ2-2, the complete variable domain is DGGITQSPKYLFRKEGQNVTLSCEQNLNHDAMYWYRQDPGQGLRLIYYSQIVNDFQKGDIAEGYSVSREKKESFPLTVTSAQKNPTAFYLCASSLQDLRELFFGEGSRLTVL.

The CDR3, as DNA: TGTGCCAGCAGCCTAACCGAGGGTCAGCCCCAGCATTTT. Amino acids: CASSLTEGQPQHF. This chain links TRBV7-2 with TRBJ1-5; the D is unclear. Germline V lookup: CDR1 SGHTA, CDR2 FQGNSA. V gave up 5 bases and J gave up 6 bases, with 11 bases separating them. This CDR3 is built from 13 residues.

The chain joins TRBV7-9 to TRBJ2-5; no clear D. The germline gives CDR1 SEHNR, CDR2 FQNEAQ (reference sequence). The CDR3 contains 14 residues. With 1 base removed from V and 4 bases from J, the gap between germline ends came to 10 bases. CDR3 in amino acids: CASSLGGYGETQYF. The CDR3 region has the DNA TGTGCCAGCAGCTTAGGAGGATACGGAGAGACCCAGTACTTC.

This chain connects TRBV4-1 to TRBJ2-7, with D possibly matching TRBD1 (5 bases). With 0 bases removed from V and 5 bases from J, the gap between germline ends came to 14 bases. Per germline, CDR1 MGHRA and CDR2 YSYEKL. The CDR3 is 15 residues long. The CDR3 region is CASSQEGSRVNEQYV. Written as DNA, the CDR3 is TGCGCCAGCAGCCAAGAGGGATCCAGGGTGAACGAGCAGTACGTC.

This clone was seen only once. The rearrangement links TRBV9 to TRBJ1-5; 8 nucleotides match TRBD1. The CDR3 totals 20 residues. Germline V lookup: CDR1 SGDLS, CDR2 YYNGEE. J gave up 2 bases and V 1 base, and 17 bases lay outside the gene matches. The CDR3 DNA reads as TGTGCCAGCAGCGTAACCCCCGGAGGGACAGGTAAAAGTGGCAATCAGCCCCAGCATTTT. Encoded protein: CASSVTPGGTGKSGNQPQHF.

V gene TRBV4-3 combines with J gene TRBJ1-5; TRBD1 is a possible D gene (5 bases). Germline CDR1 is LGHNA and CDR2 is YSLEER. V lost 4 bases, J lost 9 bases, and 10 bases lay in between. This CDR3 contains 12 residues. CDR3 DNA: TGCGCCAGCAGCCTTGGGGCCGGGCCCCAGCATTTT. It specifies CASSLGAGPQHF.

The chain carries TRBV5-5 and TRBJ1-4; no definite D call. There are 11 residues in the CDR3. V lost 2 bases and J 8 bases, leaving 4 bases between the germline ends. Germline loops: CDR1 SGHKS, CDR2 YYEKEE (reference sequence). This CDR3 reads CASSFSEKLFF. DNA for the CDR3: TGTGCCAGCAGCTTCTCGGAAAAACTGTTTTTT.

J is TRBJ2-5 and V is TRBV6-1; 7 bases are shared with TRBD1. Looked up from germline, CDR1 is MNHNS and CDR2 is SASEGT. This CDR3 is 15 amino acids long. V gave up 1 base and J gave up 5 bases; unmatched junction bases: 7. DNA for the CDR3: TGTGCCAGCAGTGAAGAGGGGGCCGGAGGTGAGACCCAGTACTTC. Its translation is CASSEEGAGGETQYF.

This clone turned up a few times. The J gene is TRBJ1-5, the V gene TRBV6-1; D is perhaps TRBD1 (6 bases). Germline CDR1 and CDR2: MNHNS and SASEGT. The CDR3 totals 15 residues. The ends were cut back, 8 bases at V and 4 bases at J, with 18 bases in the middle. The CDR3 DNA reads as TGTGCCAGCGTGGGGGGGGTTACAGGGAATCAGCCCCAGCATTTT. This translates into CASVGGVTGNQPQHF.

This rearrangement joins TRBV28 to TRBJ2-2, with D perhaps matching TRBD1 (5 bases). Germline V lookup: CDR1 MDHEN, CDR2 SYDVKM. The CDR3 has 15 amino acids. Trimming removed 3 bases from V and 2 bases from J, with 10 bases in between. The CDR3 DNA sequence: TGTGCCAGCAGTTTCCAGACAGACAACACCGGGGAGCTGTTTTTT. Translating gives CASSFQTDNTGELFF.

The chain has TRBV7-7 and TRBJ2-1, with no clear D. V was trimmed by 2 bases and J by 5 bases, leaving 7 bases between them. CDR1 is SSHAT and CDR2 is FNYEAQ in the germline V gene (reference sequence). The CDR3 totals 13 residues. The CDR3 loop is CASSLNSHNEQFF. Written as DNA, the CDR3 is TGTGCCAGCAGCTTAAACTCACACAATGAGCAGTTCTTC.

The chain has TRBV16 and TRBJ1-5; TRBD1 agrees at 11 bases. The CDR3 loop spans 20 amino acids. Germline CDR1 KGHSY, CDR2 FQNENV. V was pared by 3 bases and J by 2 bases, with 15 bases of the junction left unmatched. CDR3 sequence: CASSQDKEDRGLRGNQPQHF. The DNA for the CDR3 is TGTGCCAGCAGCCAGGACAAGGAGGACAGGGGGCTCCGGGGCAATCAGCCCCAGCATTTT. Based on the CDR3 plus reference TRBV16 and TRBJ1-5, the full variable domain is GEEVAQTPKHLVRGEGQKAKLYCAPIKGHSYVFWYQQVLKNEFKFLISFQNENVFDETGMPKERFSAKCLPNSPCSLEIQATKLEDSAVYFCASSQDKEDRGLRGNQPQHFGDGTRLSIL.

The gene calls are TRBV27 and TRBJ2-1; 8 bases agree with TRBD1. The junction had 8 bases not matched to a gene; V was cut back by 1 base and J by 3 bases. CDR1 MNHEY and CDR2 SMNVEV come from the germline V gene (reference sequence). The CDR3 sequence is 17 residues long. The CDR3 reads CASSLWARGLRYNEQFF. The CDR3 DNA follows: TGTGCCAGCAGTTTATGGGCCAGGGGGCTGCGCTACAATGAGCAGTTCTTC.

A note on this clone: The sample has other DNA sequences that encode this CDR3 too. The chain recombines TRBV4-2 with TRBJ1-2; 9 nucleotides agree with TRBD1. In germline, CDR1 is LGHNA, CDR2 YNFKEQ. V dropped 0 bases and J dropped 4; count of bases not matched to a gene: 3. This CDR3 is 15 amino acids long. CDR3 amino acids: CASSQETGGGYGYTF. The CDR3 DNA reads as TGTGCCAGCAGCCAAGAGACAGGGGGAGGCTATGGCTACACCTTC.

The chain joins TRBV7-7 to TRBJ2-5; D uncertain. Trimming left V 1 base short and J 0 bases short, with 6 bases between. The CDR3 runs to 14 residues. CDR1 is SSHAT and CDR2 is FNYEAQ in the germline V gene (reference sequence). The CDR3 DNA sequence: TGTGCCAGCAGCTTAGGACCGAACCAAGAGACCCAGTACTTC. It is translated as CASSLGPNQETQYF.

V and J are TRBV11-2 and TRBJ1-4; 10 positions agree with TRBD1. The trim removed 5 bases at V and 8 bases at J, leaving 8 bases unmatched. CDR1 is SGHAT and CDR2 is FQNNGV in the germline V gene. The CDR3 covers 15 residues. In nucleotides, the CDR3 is TGTGCCAGCAGCCCGGGACAGGGGCTTTACGAAAAACTGTTTTTT. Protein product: CASSPGQGLYEKLFF.

The CDR3 nucleotides are TGCGCCAGCAGCCCTCGGGGAGGGTCGCCAGATACGCAGTATTTT. Translating gives CASSPRGGSPDTQYF. The genes are TRBV4-3 and TRBJ2-3, with TRBD2 identical over 7 bases. In germline, CDR1 is LGHNA, CDR2 YSLEER. The CDR3 has 15 amino acids. The V gene end was trimmed by 4 bases and the J gene end by 4 bases; junction bases not matched to a gene: 8.

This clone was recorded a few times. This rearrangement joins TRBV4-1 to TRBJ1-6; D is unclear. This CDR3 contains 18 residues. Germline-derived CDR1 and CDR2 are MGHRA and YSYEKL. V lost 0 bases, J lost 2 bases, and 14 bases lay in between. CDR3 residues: CASSQEVSPGTYNSPLHF. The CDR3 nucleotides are TGCGCCAGCAGCCAAGAAGTTTCCCCCGGGACCTATAATTCACCCCTCCACTTT.

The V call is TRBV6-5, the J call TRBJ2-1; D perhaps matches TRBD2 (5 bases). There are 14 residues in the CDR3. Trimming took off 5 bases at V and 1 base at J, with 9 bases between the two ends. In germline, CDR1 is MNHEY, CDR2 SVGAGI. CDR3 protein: CASSAGESYNEQFF. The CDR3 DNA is TGTGCCAGCAGTGCTGGGGAGTCCTACAATGAGCAGTTCTTC.

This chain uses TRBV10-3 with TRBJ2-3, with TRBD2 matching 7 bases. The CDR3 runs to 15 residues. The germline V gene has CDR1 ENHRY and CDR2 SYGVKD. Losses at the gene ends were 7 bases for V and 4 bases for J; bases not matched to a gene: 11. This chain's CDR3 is CAIKPAGEFADTQYF. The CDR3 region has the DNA TGTGCCATCAAGCCGGCGGGGGAGTTCGCAGATACGCAGTATTTT.

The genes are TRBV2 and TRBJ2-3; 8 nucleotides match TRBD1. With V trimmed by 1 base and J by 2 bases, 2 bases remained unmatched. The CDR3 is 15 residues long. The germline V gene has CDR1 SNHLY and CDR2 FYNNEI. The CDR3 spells CASSEEDRVTDTQYF. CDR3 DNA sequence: TGTGCCAGCAGTGAAGAGGACAGGGTCACAGATACGCAGTATTTT.

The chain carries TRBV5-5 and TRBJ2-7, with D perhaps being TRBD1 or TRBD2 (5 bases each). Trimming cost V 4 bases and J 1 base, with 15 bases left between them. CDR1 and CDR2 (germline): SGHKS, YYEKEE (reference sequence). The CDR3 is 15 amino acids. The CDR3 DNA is TGTGCCAGCAGCCCCGAGGGGACCGTTTCCTACGAGCAGTACGTC. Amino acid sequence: CASSPEGTVSYEQYV.